One and the same sample provided the 20 T cell receptor beta chains below, sequenced in a study of blood T cell repertoires in COVID-19. Produced via immunoSEQ multiplex PCR; TCRdb's table is partial and in-frame only. The table records about 150,000 clones, roughly 86% of them present only once. Sequencing was done on a sample of PBMCs or T cells enriched from blood (not recorded which). The receptors come from a woman in her fifties or sixties with acute COVID-19.

The gene calls are TRBV4-1 and TRBJ2-7; TRBD1 matches at 9 bases. J was trimmed by 2 bases and V by 2 bases; bases with no gene match: 4. This CDR3 spans 15 amino acids. Germline V gene sequence: CDR1 MGHRA, CDR2 YSYEKL. The CDR3 DNA reads as TGCGCCAGCAGCCAATTAGGGACAGGGACCTACGAGCAGTACTTC. It codes for CASSQLGTGTYEQYF.

The V gene is TRBV2, the J gene TRBJ1-3; perhaps TRBD1 as D (6 bases). The CDR3 has 15 residues. The germline V gene has CDR1 SNHLY and CDR2 FYNNEI. V was clipped by 5 bases and J by 0 bases, with 11 bases between them. CDR3 amino acids: CASSIRTDSGNTIYF. The CDR3 bases are TGTGCCAGCAGTATTAGGACAGACTCTGGAAACACCATATATTTT.

The V gene is TRBV6-5, the J gene TRBJ2-2, with D maybe TRBD2 (6 bases). The germline V and J ends were trimmed by 2 bases and 5 bases, with 12 bases remaining between them. The CDR3 runs to 15 residues. The V gene's germline CDR1 is MNHEY and CDR2 SVGAGI. CDR3 in amino acids: CASSYGRAGTGELFF. CDR3 DNA sequence: TGTGCCAGCAGTTACGGCAGGGCGGGAACCGGGGAGCTGTTTTTT.

This chain joins TRBV24-1 and TRBJ2-7; 8 nucleotides line up with TRBD2. The CDR3 sequence is 13 residues long. Trimming at V came to 3 bases and at J to 4 bases, leaving 1 base not matched to a gene. The germline gives CDR1 KGHDR, CDR2 SFDVKD. CDR3 residues: CATSDGTRYEQYF. The CDR3 DNA is TGTGCCACCAGTGATGGGACTAGATACGAGCAGTACTTC.

V usage is TRBV27 and J usage is TRBJ2-7, with 8 positions matching TRBD2. The CDR3 sequence is 15 residues long. With 0 bases clipped from V and 1 base from J, the junction kept 2 bases outside the gene matches. In germline, CDR1 is MNHEY, CDR2 SMNVEV (reference sequence). The DNA for the CDR3 is TGTGCCAGCAGTTTATCCCCTAGCGGGTCCTACGAGCAGTACTTC. Residues: CASSLSPSGSYEQYF.

The chain links TRBV7-2 to TRBJ2-7; 7 bases are a match to TRBD1. The CDR3 has 14 amino acids. CDR1 is SGHTA, CDR2 FQGNSA, per germline. Trimming cost V 5 bases and J 3 bases; bases outside gene matches: 7. DNA for the CDR3: TGTGCCAGCAGCGGCCGGGACAGACTCTACGAGCAGTACTTC. Translation gives CASSGRDRLYEQYF.

CDR3 in DNA: TGCAGCGTTGAAGAGACAGGGGAAGCTTTCTTT. The encoded protein is CSVEETGEAFF. The rearrangement joins TRBV29-1 to TRBJ1-1; 7 bases fit TRBD1. The germline CDR1 and CDR2 sequences are SQVTM and ANQGSEA. The J segment lost 8 bases and the V segment lost 0 bases, leaving 0 bases of the junction unmatched. This CDR3 spans 11 amino acids.

The CDR3 sequence: CASSYRRDNHEQYF. Here the CDR3 DNA reads TGTGCCAGCAGTTACCGGCGGGATAACCACGAGCAGTACTTC. The rearrangement links TRBV6-6 to TRBJ2-7; TRBD2 is a possible D gene (6 bases). V lost 2 bases to trimming and J lost 5 bases, with 13 bases between them. This CDR3 contains 14 residues. Germline loops: CDR1 MNHNY, CDR2 SVGAGI (reference sequence).

CDR3 nucleotides: TGTGCAACCAGTCCCGGAACAGGCCGGACAGATACGCAGTATTTT. Amino acids: CATSPGTGRTDTQYF. V gene TRBV7-7 combines with J gene TRBJ2-3, with D possibly being TRBD1 (5 bases). This CDR3 contains 15 residues. The germline gives CDR1 SSHAT, CDR2 FNYEAQ (reference sequence).

The table lists this clone with a few counts. The V and J genes are TRBV24-1 and TRBJ2-7, with 7 bases aligning to TRBD1. Losses at the gene ends were 7 bases for V and 5 bases for J; bases not matched to a gene: 7. The CDR3 is 13 amino acids. Germline values: CDR1 KGHDR, CDR2 SFDVKD. The CDR3 nucleotides are TGTGCCACCAGCGCCAGACAGGGAGACGAGCAGTACTTC. It yields the protein CATSARQGDEQYF.

This clone appeared once. This rearrangement joins TRBV7-3 to TRBJ1-3; D is unclear. V dropped 5 bases and J dropped 0 bases, with 8 bases sitting between them. Germline loops: CDR1 SGHTA, CDR2 FQGTGA. The length of the CDR3 is 14 residues. CDR3 coding DNA: TGTGCCAGCAGCCGGGAAAGCTCTGGAAACACCATATATTTT. As protein: CASSRESSGNTIYF.

The V call is TRBV14, the J call TRBJ2-3; D is perhaps TRBD1 (6 bases). V lost 2 bases and J lost 5, with 11 bases in between. There are 14 residues in the CDR3. Per germline, CDR1 SGHDN and CDR2 FVKESK. Here the CDR3 DNA reads TGTGCCAGCAGCCAAACAGGGTCGGGAGATACGCAGTATTTT. This gives the protein CASSQTGSGDTQYF.

This chain uses TRBV27 with TRBJ2-7; no clear D. The CDR3 runs to 13 residues. V lost 6 bases, J lost 0 bases, and 9 bases lay in between. Germline V gives CDR1 MNHEY, CDR2 SMNVEV (reference sequence). The CDR3: CASRREASYEQYF. The CDR3 DNA follows: TGTGCCAGCAGGCGTGAGGCCTCCTACGAGCAGTACTTC.

The CDR3 bases are TGTGCCAGCAGCTTAGACGGCAGGGGGCGCAGAACTGAAGCTTTCTTT. Encoded protein: CASSLDGRGRRTEAFF. The rearrangement joins TRBV7-9 to TRBJ1-1; 8 bases align to TRBD1. The V gene end was trimmed by 1 base and the J gene end by 5 bases; junction bases not matched to a gene: 9. Per the germline V gene, CDR1 is SEHNR and CDR2 is FQNEAQ (reference sequence). CDR3 size: 16 residues. Supplemented by reference TRBV7-9 and TRBJ1-1, the full variable domain reads DTGVSQNPRHKITKRGQNVTFRCDPISEHNRLYWYRQTLGQGPEFLTYFQNEAQLEKSRLLSDRFSAERPKGSFSTLEIQRTEQGDSAMYLCASSLDGRGRRTEAFFGQGTRLTVV.

CDR3 nucleotide sequence: TGTGCCAGTAGTCTCTTGATGGGACAGGGGTACACTGAAGCTTTCTTT. Protein sequence: CASSLLMGQGYTEAFF. The rearrangement links TRBV19 to TRBJ1-1, with 10 nucleotides matching TRBD1. This CDR3 has 16 amino acids. J lost 3 bases, V lost 5 bases, and 9 bases had no gene match. Per germline, CDR1 LNHDA and CDR2 SQIVND (reference sequence).

V gene TRBV9 combines with J gene TRBJ1-1; tentatively, D is TRBD1 (6 bases). V shed 0 bases and J shed 7 bases, with 10 bases lying between them. This CDR3 comprises 13 residues. In germline, CDR1 is SGDLS, CDR2 YYNGEE. Here the CDR3 DNA reads TGTGCCAGCAGCGTAGGGCAGGACAGTGAAGCTTTCTTT. Its translation is CASSVGQDSEAFF.

The chain combines TRBV5-1 with TRBJ2-3; the match to TRBD2 covers 9 bases. The CDR3 is 16 residues long. CDR1 is SGHRS, CDR2 YFSETQ, per germline. The V and J ends lost 4 bases and 2 bases, in that order; junction bases with no gene match: 8. CDR3: CASSASTSGLTDTQYF. CDR3 DNA: TGCGCCAGCAGCGCCTCGACTAGCGGTCTCACAGATACGCAGTATTTT.

This chain links TRBV25-1 with TRBJ1-4, with TRBD1 as a possible D gene (6 bases). V gave up 6 bases and J gave up 0 bases, with 11 bases separating them. Germline CDR1 and CDR2: MGHDK and SYGVNS. CDR3 size: 15 residues. The CDR3 DNA is TGTGCCAGCAGCCTTAACAGGGCAACTAATGAAAAACTGTTTTTT. Translation gives CASSLNRATNEKLFF.

The chain is built from TRBV28 and TRBJ2-3; possible D gene TRBD2, 6 bases. The length of the CDR3 is 14 residues. V was trimmed by 5 bases and J by 4 bases, leaving 13 bases between them. Germline lookup yields CDR1 MDHEN and CDR2 SYDVKM. In DNA form, the CDR3 reads TGTGCCAGCAGTGAAGCGGGTTATTCAGATACGCAGTATTTT. Translated: CASSEAGYSDTQYF.

V usage is TRBV29-1 and J usage is TRBJ2-3; the match to TRBD2 covers 14 bases. Per germline, CDR1 SQVTM and CDR2 ANQGSEA. Germline trimming cut 3 bases from V and 4 bases from J; bases unmatched to any gene: 21. The CDR3 is made up of 21 amino acids. The CDR3 DNA reads TGCAGCGTTGAGCATAATCCGGGACTAGCGGGAGCTTGGGTTGGAGCAGATACGCAGTATTTT. It encodes CSVEHNPGLAGAWVGADTQYF.